This is a list of T cell receptor beta chains from one sample in a study of PD-L1 blockade in urothelial cancer. Profiled with immunoSEQ multiplex PCR; TCRdb holds only in-frame clones, not every one. The sample carries more than 95,000 clones, 86% recorded once. Here the sequenced sample was PBMCs, taken around atezolizumab (anti-PD-L1) treatment. The receptors stem from a man aged 50-60 years with urothelial cancer. Both conserved end residues are part of each CDR3. The D gene is left open where the match is weak. Some rows have no size entry. The others give once, few or many, or a class for an expanded clone.

TRBV2	TRBJ2-1	.	TRBD1	CASSDSDRGHNEQFF	TGTGCCAGCAGTGATTCGGACAGGGGGCACAATGAGCAGTTCTTC
TRBV28	TRBJ1-6	once	TRBD1	CASSPETGQSYNSPLHF	TGTGCCAGCAGTCCCGAGACAGGGCAATCCTATAATTCACCCCTCCACTTT
TRBV28	TRBJ2-6	once	.	CASSSGNTGANVLTF	TGTGCCAGCAGTTCCGGGAACACTGGGGCCAACGTCCTGACTTTC
TRBV18	TRBJ1-1	few	.	CASSGGLDTEAFF	TGTGCCAGCTCGGGGGGATTGGACACTGAAGCTTTCTTT
TRBV28	TRBJ2-1	.	TRBD1	CASSPGQRYSYNEQFF	TGTGCCAGCAGTCCGGGACAGAGATACTCCTACAATGAGCAGTTCTTC
TRBV30	TRBJ1-4	.	.	CAWSVSLANEKLFF	TGTGCCTGGAGTGTTTCTTTAGCTAATGAAAAACTGTTTTTT
TRBV7-9	TRBJ2-2	.	.	CASSLWTPNTGELFF	TGTGCCAGCAGCTTATGGACACCGAACACCGGGGAGCTGTTTTTT
TRBV9	TRBJ1-2	.	TRBD1	CASSQTGIYGYTF	TGTGCCAGCAGTCAGACAGGGATCTATGGCTACACCTTC
TRBV28	TRBJ2-3	once	TRBD2	CAITTGGRAGKTQYF	TGTGCCATCACGACAGGCGGGAGGGCCGGTAAAACGCAGTATTTT
TRBV25-1	TRBJ1-5	.	TRBD1	CASSDRGHSNQPQHF	TGTGCCAGCAGTGACAGGGGGCACAGCAATCAGCCCCAGCATTTT
TRBV5-1	TRBJ2-5	.	TRBD1	CASRPGWTGDNQETQYF	TGCGCCAGCAGACCTGGATGGACAGGGGACAACCAAGAGACCCAGTACTTC
TRBV7-9	TRBJ2-5	.	.	CASSLAVMGSDIGETQYF	TGTGCCAGCAGCTTAGCGGTGATGGGCTCAGATATCGGAGAGACCCAGTACTTC
TRBV27	TRBJ1-4	.	.	CASSFLGGATNEKLFF	TGTGCCAGCAGTTTCTTAGGAGGGGCCACTAATGAAAAACTGTTTTTT
TRBV19	TRBJ1-6	.	TRBD1	CATAGQGFYNSPLHF	TGTGCCACCGCGGGACAGGGATTTTATAATTCACCCCTCCACTTT
TRBV7-8	TRBJ2-7	.	.	CASSLDYRGEQYF	TGTGCCAGCAGCTTAGACTACCGTGGTGAGCAGTACTTC
TRBV10-2	TRBJ2-2	.	.	CASSENRGGELFF	TGCGCCAGCAGTGAAAATAGGGGCGGGGAGCTGTTTTTT
TRBV11-2	TRBJ2-5	.	TRBD1	CATQGAKYQETQYF	TGTGCCACCCAGGGGGCTAAGTACCAAGAGACCCAGTACTTC
TRBV28	TRBJ1-4	.	TRBD1	CASCEPGRGREKLFF	TGTGCCAGCTGTGAACCGGGCAGGGGGCGAGAAAAACTGTTTTTT
TRBV7-2	TRBJ2-4	.	TRBD1	CASRAGTGKNIQYF	TGTGCCAGCAGGGCCGGGACAGGGAAAAACATTCAGTACTTC
TRBV5-5	TRBJ2-7	once	TRBD1	CASSQEGQGPLEQYF	TGTGCCAGCAGCCAAGAGGGACAGGGGCCGCTCGAGCAGTACTTC
TRBV6-1	TRBJ2-7	few	TRBD1	CASSPGGTGYEQYF	TGTGCCAGCAGCCCAGGGGGGACAGGCTACGAGCAGTACTTC
TRBV18	TRBJ1-5	.	.	CASSPPGEPQHF	TGTGCCAGCTCACCCCCGGGGGAGCCCCAGCATTTT
TRBV4-1	TRBJ1-3	.	.	CASSQDPRAVIGNTIYF	TGCGCCAGCAGCCAAGATCCCAGGGCGGTTATTGGAAACACCATATATTTT
TRBV5-1	TRBJ2-2	.	.	CASRGGVNTGELFF	TGCGCCAGCAGAGGAGGGGTGAACACCGGGGAGCTGTTTTTT
TRBV6-6	TRBJ2-2	.	TRBD1	CASGYRGSTGELFF	TGTGCCAGCGGTTACAGGGGGTCCACCGGGGAGCTGTTTTTT
TRBV9	TRBJ2-2	once	.	CASSAPQTGFTGELFF	TGTGCCAGCAGCGCACCCCAAACAGGGTTCACCGGGGAGCTGTTTTTT
TRBV5-6	TRBJ1-5	.	.	CASSLALGAVNQPQHF	TGTGCCAGCAGCTTGGCTCTGGGGGCGGTGAATCAGCCCCAGCATTTT
TRBV11-3	TRBJ2-1	.	.	CASSLDRASSEQFF	TGTGCCAGCAGCTTAGATCGGGCTAGCAGTGAGCAGTTCTTC
TRBV27	TRBJ2-3	.	.	CASRWREQSTDTQYF	TGTGCCAGCAGGTGGCGGGAACAGAGCACAGATACGCAGTATTTT
TRBV19	TRBJ1-1	once	.	CASSIGYYGTEAFF	TGTGCCAGTAGTATTGGGTACTATGGCACTGAAGCTTTCTTT
TRBV19	TRBJ1-2	.	TRBD1	CASSGYSGQHANGYTF	TGTGCCAGTAGTGGCTACTCGGGACAGCACGCGAATGGCTACACCTTC
TRBV2	TRBJ2-1	.	TRBD2	CASVWGEGHNEQFF	TGTGCCAGCGTTTGGGGGGAGGGCCACAATGAGCAGTTCTTC
TRBV29-1	TRBJ1-1	.	.	CSVGGPEAFF	TGCAGCGTTGGGGGGCCTGAAGCTTTCTTT
TRBV6-1	TRBJ1-5	.	TRBD1	CASQRDRGFNQPQHF	TGTGCCAGTCAAAGGGACAGGGGGTTCAATCAGCCCCAGCATTTT
TRBV7-9	TRBJ2-1	once	TRBD2	CASSFGAGEGNEQFF	TGTGCCAGCAGCTTCGGGGCGGGAGAGGGCAATGAGCAGTTCTTC
TRBV2	TRBJ1-5	.	TRBD1	CASHRTGGISNQPQHF	TGTGCCAGCCACCGGACAGGGGGAATTAGCAATCAGCCCCAGCATTTT
TRBV2	TRBJ2-5	.	.	CASSEDRDRGETQYF	TGTGCCAGCAGTGAAGACAGGGATCGGGGAGAGACCCAGTACTTC
TRBV27	TRBJ1-1	.	.	CASSWNRNTEAFF	TGTGCCAGCAGTTGGAACAGGAACACTGAAGCTTTCTTT
TRBV11-3	TRBJ2-7	few	TRBD2	CASSFGPAGEGEQYF	TGTGCCAGCAGCTTTGGGCCAGCGGGAGAGGGTGAGCAGTACTTC
TRBV2	TRBJ2-2	.	TRBD2	CASSSAPTAGGTGELFF	TGTGCCAGCAGCTCCGCCCCGACAGCGGGAGGCACCGGGGAGCTGTTTTTT
TRBV7-6	TRBJ1-5	.	.	CASSLLRRASNQPQHF	TGTGCCAGCAGCTTACTCCGCAGGGCAAGCAATCAGCCCCAGCATTTT
TRBV2	TRBJ2-2	.	.	CASRRTENTGELFF	TGTGCCAGCAGAAGGACAGAGAACACCGGGGAGCTGTTTTTT
TRBV7-7	TRBJ2-2	.	.	CASTVSNTGELFF	TGTGCTAGCACCGTATCGAACACCGGGGAGCTGTTTTTT